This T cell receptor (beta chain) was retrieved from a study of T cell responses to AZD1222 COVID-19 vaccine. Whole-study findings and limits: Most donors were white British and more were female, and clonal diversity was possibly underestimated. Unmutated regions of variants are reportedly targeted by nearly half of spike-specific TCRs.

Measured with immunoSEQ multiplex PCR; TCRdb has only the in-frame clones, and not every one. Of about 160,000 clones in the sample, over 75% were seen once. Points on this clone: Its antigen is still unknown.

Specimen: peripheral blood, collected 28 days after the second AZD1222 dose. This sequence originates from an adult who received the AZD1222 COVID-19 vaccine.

CDR3 DNA sequence: TGTGCCACCAGCCCTTACGCCCTAGCGGGGGTATATACGCAGTATTTT. The encoded protein is CATSPYALAGVYTQYF. The V gene is TRBV15, the J gene TRBJ2-3; 10 bases fit TRBD2. Germline V gene data show CDR1 as LNHNV and CDR2 as YYDKDF (reference sequence). V shed 5 bases and J 7 bases; nucleotides not matched to a gene: 12. The CDR3 consists of 16 residues.